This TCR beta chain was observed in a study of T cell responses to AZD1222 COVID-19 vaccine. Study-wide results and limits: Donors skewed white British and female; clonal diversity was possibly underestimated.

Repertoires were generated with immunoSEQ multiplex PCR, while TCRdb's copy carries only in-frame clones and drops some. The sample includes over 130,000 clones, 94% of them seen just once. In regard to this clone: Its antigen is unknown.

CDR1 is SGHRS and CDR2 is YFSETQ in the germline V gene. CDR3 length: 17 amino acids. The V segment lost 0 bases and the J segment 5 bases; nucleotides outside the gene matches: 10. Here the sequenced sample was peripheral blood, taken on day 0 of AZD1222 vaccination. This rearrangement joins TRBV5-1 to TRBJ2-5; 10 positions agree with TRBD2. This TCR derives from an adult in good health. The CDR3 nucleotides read TGCGCCAGCAGCTTGGTCGCTAGCGGGAGTCGTGAGGAGACCCAGTACTTC. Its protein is CASSLVASGSREETQYF. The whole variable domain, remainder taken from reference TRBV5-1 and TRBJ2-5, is KAGVTQTPRYLIKTRGQQVTLSCSPISGHRSVSWYQQTPGQGLQFLFEYFSETQRNKGNFPGRFSGRQFSNSRSEMNVSTLELGDSALYLCASSLVASGSREETQYFGPGTRLLVL.